The sequence of this T cell receptor (beta chain) was determined in a study of blood T cell repertoires in COVID-19. Study overall: Sites across the United States, Italy and Spain contributed samples from acute and convalescent COVID-19. T cells, B-cell-depleted T cells, or PBMCs supplied cDNA or gDNA.

Per the original methods: Estimated nucleated cell counts came from reference gene primer amplification. Some clones are missing from TCRdb's copy, which holds only in-frame ones; the method was immunoSEQ multiplex PCR. V, J and clone size derive from that table, while D and trimming were established from the DNA sequence. In the table there are under 250,000 clones, around nine tenths of which are singletons. This clone was detected once. The sample was peripheral blood. This receptor was identified in a man between 18 and 35 years old with active or convalescent COVID-19.

CDR3: CAWSPERGRTQYF. The CDR3 DNA follows: TGTGCCTGGAGCCCCGAGCGGGGTCGGACGCAGTATTTT. The J gene is TRBJ2-3, the V gene TRBV30; 7 bases are a match to TRBD2. CDR1 and CDR2 (germline): GTSNPN, SVGIG (reference sequence). This CDR3 has 13 amino acids. After removal of 3 bases from V and 9 bases from J, the junction contained 9 bases not matched to a gene.